This T cell receptor (beta chain) stems from a study of T cells in Graves' hyperthyroidism and ophthalmopathy. Graves' hyperthyroidism without ophthalmopathy progression within 18 months was termed stable. On the basis of clinical symptoms, serum thyroxine and TRAb, thyroid ultrasound and orbital computed tomography, diagnoses were made. This clonotype was recorded many times. Its antigen is still unknown. Amplification of TCR beta CDR3 regions used RNA as the template. First-round RT-PCR targeting the TCR CDR3 was performed with the HTBI primer set. TCRdb re-analysed the multiplex PCR reads in MiXCR, keeping a single row per CDR3 protein. The sample shows 190,000 or so distinct CDR3 sequences, around 19% of them seen only once. V was cut by 2 bases and J by 3 bases, with 8 bases left in between. The germline gives CDR1 MNHEY, CDR2 SVGAGI. This CDR3 is built from 13 residues. Whole-study findings and limits: Also found in blood were most expanded thyroid clonotypes above 0.001. Median prediction lead before ophthalmopathy onset was about 6.3 months with the model.

The sequenced sample was blood. The V and J genes are TRBV6-5 and TRBJ2-7, with D perhaps given as TRBD1 or TRBD2 (5 bases each). The TCR was taken from a man aged 40-55 years with Graves' hyperthyroidism. In DNA, the CDR3 is TGTGCCAGCAGTTACCGAGGGGACTACGAGCAGTACTTC. It encodes CASSYRGDYEQYF.